This T cell receptor (beta chain) is drawn from a study of T cells after yellow fever vaccination. This clonotype was counted ten times or more. Its antigen remains unknown. MiXCR was run by TCRdb on the 5' RACE reads, yielding one entry per CDR3 protein. The sample lists about 500,000 distinct CDR3 sequences, about a sixth occurring once. Germline values: CDR1 MNHNS, CDR2 SASEGT. The CDR3 runs to 11 residues. Trimming removed 6 bases at V and 2 bases at J, with 4 bases between. Study results and limitations: Booster sampling recovered most clones from primary vaccination (under 97% CD4, approximately 90% CD8). Abundant clonotypes from the bulk population could get into FACS-sorted repertoires as contaminants.

The V gene is TRBV6-1, the J gene TRBJ1-1; no clear D gene. Source: PBMCs, taken 4 to 5 days after the first yellow fever vaccination. The origin of this receptor is a man in his late teens or twenties who received the YFV17D yellow fever vaccine. Written as DNA, the CDR3 is TGTGCCAGCAGGGATAACACTGAAGCTTTCTTT. This gives the protein CASRDNTEAFF.